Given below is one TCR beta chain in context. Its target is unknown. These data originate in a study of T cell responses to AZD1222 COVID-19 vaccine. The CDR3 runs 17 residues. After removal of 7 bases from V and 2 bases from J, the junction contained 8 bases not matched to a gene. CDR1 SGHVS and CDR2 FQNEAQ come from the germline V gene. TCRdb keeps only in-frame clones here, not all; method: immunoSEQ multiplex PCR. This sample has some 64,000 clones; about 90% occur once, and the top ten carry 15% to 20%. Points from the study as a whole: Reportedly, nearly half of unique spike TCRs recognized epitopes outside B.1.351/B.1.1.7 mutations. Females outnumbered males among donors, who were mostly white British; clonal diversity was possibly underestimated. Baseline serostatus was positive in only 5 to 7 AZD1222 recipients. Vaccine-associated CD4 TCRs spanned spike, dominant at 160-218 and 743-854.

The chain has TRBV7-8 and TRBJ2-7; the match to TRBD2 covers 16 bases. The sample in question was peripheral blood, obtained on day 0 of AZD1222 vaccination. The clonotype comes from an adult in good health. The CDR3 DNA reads TGTGCCAGCATCACCGGGACTAGCGGGGGGGCCGCCTACGAGCAGTACTTC. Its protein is CASITGTSGGAAYEQYF.